The 10 T cell receptor beta chains listed next were all sequenced from one sample in a study of human T cells and chemical hapten exposure (dated by TCRdb to about 2021). The sample's time point, from its label and the paper: patch test 3, about 24 weeks after DPC sensitization. The sample's treatment or condition label, decoded: therapeutic diphenylcyclopropenone sensitization with weekly scalp DPC. Library preparation used RACE. The data were produced on a NextSeq 500. In-frame beta chains were kept once TCRdb had trimmed the public reads at Q25 with fastp and called clones with MiXCR. Identical CDR3 protein sequences are pooled into one entry, listed with their most common genes and DNA. The sample table records tens of thousands of distinct CDR3 sequences; approximately 10% of these occur just once. In total, the top ten clones hold about 2% of the sample. Sequenced material: whole blood, taken in connection with sensitization to the hapten diphenylcyclopropenone (DPC). The receptors originated from a young woman with alopecia areata. Some clones in this sample may be carry-over from other donors' samples.

Of note for this clonotype: It may be a read error: a sequence one base away is much more abundant. The V call is TRBV7-3, the J call TRBJ2-2; D assignment may be TRBD1 or TRBD2 (5 bases each). The germline V gene has CDR1 SGHTA and CDR2 FQGTGA. The CDR3 sequence is 14 residues long. This CDR3 reads CATGRGRNIGELFF. The CDR3 DNA is TGTGCCACAGGCCGGGGCCGAAACATCGGGGAGCTGTTTTTT.

The sample holds many counts of this clonotype. The CDR3 DNA reads TGTGCCAGCAGCTTAGCGCAACCGGGGAAGCAGTACTTC. Amino acids: CASSLAQPGKQYF. The J gene is TRBJ2-7, the V gene TRBV7-2; the D gene is possibly TRBD2 (5 bases). The CDR3 covers 13 residues. Trimming pared 0 bases from V and 8 bases from J, leaving 11 bases between. CDR1 SGHTA and CDR2 FQGNSA come from the germline V gene. The entire variable domain, with the rest obtained from reference TRBV7-2 and TRBJ2-7, is as follows: GAGVSQSPSNKVTEKGKDVELRCDPISGHTALYWYRQSLGQGLEFLIYFQGNSAPDKSGLPSDRFSAERTGGSVSTLTIQRTQQEDSAVYLCASSLAQPGKQYFGPGTRLTVT.

This clonotype was seen only a few times. The chain couples TRBV29-1 to TRBJ2-3; unclear D gene. Deletions cut 3 bases from V and 8 bases from J, with 6 bases between. Germline V CDR1 and CDR2: SQVTM, ANQGSEA. The CDR3 loop spans 10 amino acids. The DNA of the CDR3 is TGCAGCGTTGACTGGCCTACGCAGTATTTT. It encodes CSVDWPTQYF.

This clonotype was observed at least ten times. The CDR3 DNA sequence: TGTGCCATCAGTGAAAACAGCCGCAATCAGCCCCAGCATTTT. It translates to CAISENSRNQPQHF. The rearrangement joins TRBV10-3 to TRBJ1-5; D remains ambiguous. Trimming pared 3 bases from V and 2 bases from J, leaving 8 bases between. CDR1 is ENHRY and CDR2 is SYGVKD in the germline V gene. This CDR3 spans 14 amino acids.

A few counts support this clonotype. The chain employs TRBV29-1 and TRBJ1-1, with 7 bases aligning to TRBD1. The germline V gene encodes CDR1 SQVTM and CDR2 ANQGSEA. The V and J ends lost 5 bases and 4 bases, in that order; junction bases with no gene match: 13. The CDR3 contains 15 residues. The CDR3 bases are TGCAGCGTTCCAATCGGGGACAGCGCTACCACTGAAGCTTTCTTT. It is translated as CSVPIGDSATTEAFF. The entire variable domain, with the rest obtained from reference TRBV29-1 and TRBJ1-1, is as follows: SAVISQKPSRDICQRGTSLTIQCQVDSQVTMMFWYRQQPGQSLTLIATANQGSEATYESGFVIDKFPISRPNLTFSTLTVSNMSPEDSSIYLCSVPIGDSATTEAFFGQGTRLTVV.

This sequence joins TRBV19 and TRBJ2-1; D not certain. Trimming stripped 4 bases from V and 5 bases from J, with 9 bases between. Germline V gene data show CDR1 as LNHDA and CDR2 as SQIVND (reference sequence). CDR3 size: 13 residues. CDR3 sequence: CASSTSHHNEQFF. As DNA, the CDR3 is TGTGCCAGTAGTACCAGCCATCACAATGAGCAGTTCTTC.

There are many counts of this clonotype. The chain combines TRBV12-3 or TRBV12-4 with TRBJ2-3; 9 nucleotides agree with TRBD2. CDR3 length: 15 residues. Trimming removed 1 base from V and 3 bases from J; junction bases left unmatched: 2. Written as DNA, the CDR3 is TGTGCCAGCAGTTTAGGGCTAGCGGGAACAGATACGCAGTATTTT. This translates into CASSLGLAGTDTQYF.

To note about this clonotype: The CDR3 end shows no conserved phenylalanine or tryptophan, and so a read error is likely. The chain joins TRBV7-3 to TRBJ2-2, with a tentative D call TRBD2 (6 bases). In germline, CDR1 is SGHTA, CDR2 FQGTGA. V was shortened by 1 base and J by 4 bases, with 7 bases between the two germline ends. CDR3 length: 14 amino acids. The CDR3 nucleotides are TGTGCCAGCAGCTTAAGCGGGACCACCGGGGAGCTGTTTCTT. Its translation is CASSLSGTTGELFL.

This clonotype occurred many times. This rearrangement joins TRBV6-5 to TRBJ1-5, with D maybe TRBD1 (5 bases). The CDR3 extends over 13 amino acids. The germline CDR1 and CDR2 sequences are MNHEY and SVGAGI. Trimming cost V 5 bases and J 5 bases, with 10 bases left between them. CDR3 DNA: TGTGCCAGCAGTGGGGGGGAGTATCAGCCCCAGCATTTT. It specifies CASSGGEYQPQHF.

This clonotype was recorded at least ten times. The V and J genes are TRBV20-1 and TRBJ1-1; a weak D match, TRBD1 (5 bases). The V end was cut by 3 bases, the J end by 4 bases, with 15 bases between. This CDR3 is 14 amino acids long. Per the germline V gene, CDR1 is DFQATT and CDR2 is SNEGSKA (reference sequence). The CDR3 DNA follows: TGCAGTGCTAGTCCAGGGACCGGACCCACTGAAGCTTTCTTT. Protein: CSASPGTGPTEAFF.